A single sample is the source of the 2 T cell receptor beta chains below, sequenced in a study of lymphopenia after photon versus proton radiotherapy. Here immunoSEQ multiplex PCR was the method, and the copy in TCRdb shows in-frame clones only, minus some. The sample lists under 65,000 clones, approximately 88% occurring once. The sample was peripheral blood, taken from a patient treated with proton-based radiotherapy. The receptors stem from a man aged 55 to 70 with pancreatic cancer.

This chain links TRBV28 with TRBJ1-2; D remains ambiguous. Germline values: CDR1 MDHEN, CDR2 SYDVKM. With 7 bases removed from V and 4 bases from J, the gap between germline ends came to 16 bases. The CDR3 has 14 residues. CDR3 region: CASTEHSPSYGYTF. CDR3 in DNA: TGTGCCAGCACCGAACATTCCCCCTCCTATGGCTACACCTTC.

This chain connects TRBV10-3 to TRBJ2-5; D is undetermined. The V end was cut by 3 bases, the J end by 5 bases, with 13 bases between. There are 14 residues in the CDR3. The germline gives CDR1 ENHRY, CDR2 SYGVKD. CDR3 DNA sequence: TGTGCCATCAGTGAAGGTGGTGCTTACGAGACCCAGTACTTC. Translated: CAISEGGAYETQYF.